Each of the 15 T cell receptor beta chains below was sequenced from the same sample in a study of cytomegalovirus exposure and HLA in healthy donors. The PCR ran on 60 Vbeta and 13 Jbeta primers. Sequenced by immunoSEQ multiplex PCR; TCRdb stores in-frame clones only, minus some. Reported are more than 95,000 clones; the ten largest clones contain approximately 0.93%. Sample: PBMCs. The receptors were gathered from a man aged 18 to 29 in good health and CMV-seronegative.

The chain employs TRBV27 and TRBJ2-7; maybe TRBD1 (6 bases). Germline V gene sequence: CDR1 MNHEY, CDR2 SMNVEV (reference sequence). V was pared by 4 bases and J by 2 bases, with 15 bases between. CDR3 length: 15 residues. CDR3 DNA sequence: TGTGCCAGCAGTTCGAGGCAGGGGCCTACCTACGAGCAGTACTTC. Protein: CASSSRQGPTYEQYF.

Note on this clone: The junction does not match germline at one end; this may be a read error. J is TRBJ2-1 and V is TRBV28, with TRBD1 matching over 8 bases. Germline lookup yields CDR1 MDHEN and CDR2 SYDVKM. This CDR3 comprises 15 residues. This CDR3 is CASSQPGTGSLERFF. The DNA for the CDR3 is TGTGCCAGCAGTCAACCCGGGACAGGATCCCTCGAGCGGTTCTTC.

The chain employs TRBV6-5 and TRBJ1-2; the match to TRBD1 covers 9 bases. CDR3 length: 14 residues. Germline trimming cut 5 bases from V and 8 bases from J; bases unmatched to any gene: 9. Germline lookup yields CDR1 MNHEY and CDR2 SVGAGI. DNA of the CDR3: TGTGCCAGCAGTGCGATACAGGGGGCGCAGGGCTACACCTTC. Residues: CASSAIQGAQGYTF.

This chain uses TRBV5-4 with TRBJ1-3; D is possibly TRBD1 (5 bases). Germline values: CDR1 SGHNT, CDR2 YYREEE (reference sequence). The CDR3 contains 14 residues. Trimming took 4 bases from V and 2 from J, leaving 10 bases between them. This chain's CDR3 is CASSPGGAGNTIYF. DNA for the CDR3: TGTGCCAGCAGCCCCGGGGGGGCTGGAAACACCATATATTTT.

DNA of the CDR3: TGTGCCAGCAGCCAAGTAGGGACTAGCGGGAGCGGTGAGCAGTTCTTC. Residues: CASSQVGTSGSGEQFF. This sequence joins TRBV4-2 and TRBJ2-1, with 14 bases matching TRBD2. The CDR3 sequence is 16 residues long. V dropped 1 base and J dropped 9; count of bases not matched to a gene: 5. From germline, CDR1 is LGHNA and CDR2 YNFKEQ.

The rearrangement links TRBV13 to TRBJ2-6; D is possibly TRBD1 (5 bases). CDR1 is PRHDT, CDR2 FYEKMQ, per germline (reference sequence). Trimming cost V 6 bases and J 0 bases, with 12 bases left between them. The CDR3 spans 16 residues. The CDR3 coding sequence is TGTGCCAGCAGGCCCTCAGGGTTCTCTGGGGCCAACGTCCTGACTTTC. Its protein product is CASRPSGFSGANVLTF.

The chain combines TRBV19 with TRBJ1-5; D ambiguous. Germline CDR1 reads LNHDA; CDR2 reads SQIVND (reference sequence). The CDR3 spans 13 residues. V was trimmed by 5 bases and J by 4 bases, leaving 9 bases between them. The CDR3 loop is CASSAIGNQPQHF. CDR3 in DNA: TGTGCCAGTAGTGCGATCGGGAATCAGCCCCAGCATTTT.

CDR3 bases: TGTGCCAGCAGCCTGTTAACCGGGACTACCTCCTACAATGAGCAGTTCTTC. It is translated as CASSLLTGTTSYNEQFF. The chain carries TRBV7-2 and TRBJ2-1; TRBD2 matches 7 bases. The CDR3 runs to 17 residues. Germline loops: CDR1 SGHTA, CDR2 FQGNSA. V was clipped by 5 bases and J by 0 bases; unmatched bases: 10.

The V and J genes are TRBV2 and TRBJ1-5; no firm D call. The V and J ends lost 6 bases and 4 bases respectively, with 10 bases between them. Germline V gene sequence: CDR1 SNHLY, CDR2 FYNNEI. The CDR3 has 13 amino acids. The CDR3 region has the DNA TGTGCCAGCAGCGGACGGGAAAATCAGCCCCAGCATTTT. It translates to CASSGRENQPQHF.

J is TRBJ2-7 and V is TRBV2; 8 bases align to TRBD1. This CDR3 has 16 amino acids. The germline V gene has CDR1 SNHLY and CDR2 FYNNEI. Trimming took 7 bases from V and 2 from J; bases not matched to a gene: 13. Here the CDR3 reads CASNGPWTGSTYEQYF. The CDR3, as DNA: TGTGCCAGCAACGGACCGTGGACAGGGAGCACCTACGAGCAGTACTTC.

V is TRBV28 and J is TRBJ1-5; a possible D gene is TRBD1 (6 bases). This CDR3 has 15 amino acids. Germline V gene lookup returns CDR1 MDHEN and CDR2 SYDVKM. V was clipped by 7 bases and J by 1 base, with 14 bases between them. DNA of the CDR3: TGTGCCAGCAACTTCGAGGACAGAAGCAATCAGCCCCAGCATTTT. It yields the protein CASNFEDRSNQPQHF.

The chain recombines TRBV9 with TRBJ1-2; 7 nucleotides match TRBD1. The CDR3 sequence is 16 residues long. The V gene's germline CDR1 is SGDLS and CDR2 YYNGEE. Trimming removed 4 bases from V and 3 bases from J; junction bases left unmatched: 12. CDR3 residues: CASSFSLTGLDYGYTF. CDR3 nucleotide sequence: TGTGCCAGCAGCTTCAGCCTGACAGGGCTTGACTATGGCTACACCTTC.

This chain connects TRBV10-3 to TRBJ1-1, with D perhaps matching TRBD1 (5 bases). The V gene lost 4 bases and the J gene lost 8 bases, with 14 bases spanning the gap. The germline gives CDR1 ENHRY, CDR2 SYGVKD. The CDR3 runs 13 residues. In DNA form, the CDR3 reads TGTGCCATCAGTGGCCCCGGGGGATACGAAGCTTTCTTT. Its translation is CAISGPGGYEAFF.

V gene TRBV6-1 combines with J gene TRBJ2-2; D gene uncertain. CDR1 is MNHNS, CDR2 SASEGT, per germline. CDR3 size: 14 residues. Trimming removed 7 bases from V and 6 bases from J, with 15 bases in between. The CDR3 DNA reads TGTGCCAGCACCTATGGCAGCGCCCCCGGGGAGCTGTTTTTT. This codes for CASTYGSAPGELFF.

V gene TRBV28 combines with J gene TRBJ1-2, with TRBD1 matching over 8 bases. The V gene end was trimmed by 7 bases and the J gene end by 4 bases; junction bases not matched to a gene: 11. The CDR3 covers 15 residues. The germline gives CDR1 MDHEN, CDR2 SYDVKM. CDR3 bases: TGTGCCAGCAACCAGGACAGGGATCCTCCCTATGGCTACACCTTC. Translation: CASNQDRDPPYGYTF.